Below, 26 T cell receptor beta chains from the same sample are listed, as sequenced in a study of PD-1 blockade in classical Hodgkin lymphoma. Relapse after autologous stem cell transplantation occurred in every patient, and brentuximab vedotin exposure varied. Profiling relied on immunoSEQ multiplex PCR, and the TCRdb table lists in-frame clones only, not all of them. The repertoire has around 150,000 clones, just under 80% of them found once; the top ten carry about 9.2%. The source material was peripheral blood mononuclear cells (PBMCs), sampled before the second cycle of nivolumab. Every receptor here comes from a human donor with classical Hodgkin lymphoma.

This clone was seen a handful of times. V usage is TRBV2 and J usage is TRBJ2-3; possible D gene TRBD1, 7 bases. Trimming removed 6 bases at V and 14 bases at J, with 21 bases between. This CDR3 is built from 13 residues. Germline V lookup: CDR1 SNHLY, CDR2 FYNNEI. The CDR3 region is CASSKGGRGVTYF. The CDR3 nucleotides read TGTGCCAGCAGCAAAGGGGGCAGGGGGGTTACGTATTTT.

The chain uses TRBV28 and TRBJ1-1; the D is unclear. Germline-derived CDR1 and CDR2 are MDHEN and SYDVKM. The CDR3 spans 15 residues. V was trimmed by 2 bases and J by 0 bases, leaving 10 bases between them. This CDR3 reads CASSLPALMNTEAFF. In DNA form, the CDR3 reads TGTGCCAGCAGTTTACCCGCCCTCATGAACACTGAAGCTTTCTTT.

About this clone itself: At one of its ends the junction is not consistent with the germline gene, which may arise from a read error. This sequence joins TRBV7-7 and TRBJ2-1; 12 bases line up with TRBD2. The CDR3 is made up of 13 amino acids. Germline assignment: CDR1 SSHAT and CDR2 FNYEAQ (reference sequence). CDR3 sequence: CASSLGLAGEQFF. CDR3 in DNA: TGTGCTAGCAGCCTGGGACTAGCGGGCGAGCAGTTCTTC.

This chain connects TRBV7-7 to TRBJ2-5; TRBD1 or TRBD2 may be the D gene (5 bases each). Trimming took 1 base from V and 2 from J, leaving 11 bases between them. The CDR3 length is 15 residues. The germline V gene encodes CDR1 SSHAT and CDR2 FNYEAQ (reference sequence). DNA for the CDR3: TGTGCCAGCAGCTTAGGAGGGGCGCGGCAAGAGACCCAGTACTTC. Its translation: CASSLGGARQETQYF.

This chain links TRBV10-3 with TRBJ1-2, with unresolved D. V dropped 0 bases and J dropped 3 bases, with 8 bases sitting between them. Per the germline V gene, CDR1 is ENHRY and CDR2 is SYGVKD. This CDR3 has 14 residues. The CDR3 loop reads CAISESGSYYGYTF. The CDR3 nucleotides read TGTGCCATCAGTGAGTCGGGCAGCTACTATGGCTACACCTTC.

The V gene is TRBV4-2, the J gene TRBJ2-7; 9 nucleotides align to TRBD2. The germline CDR1 and CDR2 sequences are LGHNA and YNFKEQ. The junction had 5 bases not matched to a gene; V was cut back by 1 base and J by 4 bases. The CDR3 runs to 15 residues. The CDR3 sequence is CASSQAAGGLYEQYF. For the CDR3, the DNA is TGTGCCAGCAGCCAAGCGGCGGGGGGGCTTTACGAGCAGTACTTC.

The chain has TRBV6-1 and TRBJ2-7, with 7 bases matching TRBD1. Germline loops: CDR1 MNHNS, CDR2 SASEGT. With 8 bases clipped from V and 2 bases from J, the junction kept 12 bases outside the gene matches. The CDR3 runs to 15 residues. CDR3 DNA: TGTGCCAGCCTTCCGCCGGCCGGGACAGCCTACGAGCAGTACTTC. This sequence encodes CASLPPAGTAYEQYF.

The V and J genes are TRBV6-5 and TRBJ2-2, with unresolved D. The CDR3 spans 12 residues. V was clipped by 5 bases and J by 4 bases, with 5 bases between them. Germline V gene lookup returns CDR1 MNHEY and CDR2 SVGAGI. CDR3 sequence reads: CASSRPTGELFF. Here the CDR3 DNA reads TGTGCCAGCAGTCGTCCCACCGGGGAGCTGTTTTTT.

The chain is built from TRBV5-1 and TRBJ1-4, with D possibly being TRBD1 (6 bases). CDR3 size: 15 residues. V lost 2 bases and J lost 5, with 13 bases in between. CDR1 SGHRS and CDR2 YFSETQ come from the germline V gene. The chain's CDR3 is CASSFAGQRNEKLFF. In DNA form, the CDR3 reads TGCGCCAGCAGCTTCGCCGGACAGAGGAATGAAAAACTGTTTTTT. Full variable domain (rest looked up from reference TRBV5-1 and TRBJ1-4): KAGVTQTPRYLIKTRGQQVTLSCSPISGHRSVSWYQQTPGQGLQFLFEYFSETQRNKGNFPGRFSGRQFSNSRSEMNVSTLELGDSALYLCASSFAGQRNEKLFFGSGTQLSVL.

The rearrangement joins TRBV18 to TRBJ2-3, with 13 bases aligning to TRBD2. The V and J ends lost 0 bases and 2 bases, in that order; junction bases with no gene match: 2. Looked up from germline, CDR1 is KGHSH and CDR2 is LQKENI. This CDR3 is 17 amino acids long. The CDR3 here is CASSPPGLAGNTDTQYF. The DNA of the CDR3 is TGTGCCAGCTCACCACCGGGACTAGCGGGGAACACAGATACGCAGTATTTT.

The chain employs TRBV4-1 and TRBJ1-6; D gene unclear. Germline V CDR1 and CDR2: MGHRA, YSYEKL. The CDR3 contains 17 residues. The germline V and J ends were trimmed by 0 bases and 0 bases, with 9 bases remaining between them. CDR3 loop: CASSQDLASSYNSPLHF. DNA of the CDR3: TGCGCCAGCAGCCAAGATCTGGCGAGCTCCTATAATTCACCCCTCCACTTT.

This clone has a single count. This chain links TRBV6-6 with TRBJ1-5; TRBD1 matches 8 bases. This CDR3 is built from 15 residues. With V trimmed by 5 bases and J by 2 bases, 5 bases remained unmatched. The germline V gene encodes CDR1 MNHNY and CDR2 SVGAGI (reference sequence). The CDR3 DNA sequence: TGTGCCAGCAGTGCCACAGGGGGAGGCAATCAGCCCCAGCATTTT. This translates into CASSATGGGNQPQHF.

This chain uses TRBV25-1 with TRBJ2-5, with D uncertain. CDR3 size: 17 residues. Germline V lookup: CDR1 MGHDK, CDR2 SYGVNS. V was clipped by 6 bases and J by 2 bases, with 22 bases between them. CDR3 DNA: TGTGCCAGCAGCCAGAACCTCCCGGGCAGTGTACAAGAGACCCAGTACTTC. Residues: CASSQNLPGSVQETQYF.

The chain uses TRBV4-2 and TRBJ2-5; 11 nucleotides align to TRBD2. This CDR3 contains 17 residues. Germline-derived CDR1 and CDR2 are LGHNA and YNFKEQ. Trimming at V came to 1 base and at J to 5 bases, leaving 9 bases not matched to a gene. The CDR3 DNA follows: TGTGCCAGCAGCCAAGCGGAACTAGCGGGAGTAAGGGAGACCCAGTACTTC. As protein: CASSQAELAGVRETQYF.

The chain is built from TRBV27 and TRBJ1-2; unclear D gene. Germline CDR1 reads MNHEY; CDR2 reads SMNVEV (reference sequence). This CDR3 has 14 amino acids. V lost 2 bases, J lost 3 bases, and 10 bases lay in between. The CDR3 protein is CASSLRMADYGYTF. CDR3 DNA sequence: TGTGCCAGCAGTTTACGGATGGCGGACTATGGCTACACCTTC.

V gene TRBV5-6 combines with J gene TRBJ2-5, with TRBD1 matching 11 bases. From germline, CDR1 is SGHDT and CDR2 YYEEEE. The CDR3 has 16 residues. J lost 5 bases, V lost 0 bases, and 6 bases had no gene match. In nucleotides, the CDR3 is TGTGCCAGCAGCTTGGGGACAGGGGGCCGCGTGGAGACCCAGTACTTC. Amino acid sequence: CASSLGTGGRVETQYF. The variable domain in full, with the rest retrieved from reference TRBV5-6 and TRBJ2-5, is DAGVTQSPTHLIKTRGQQVTLRCSPKSGHDTVSWYQQALGQGPQFIFQYYEEEERQRGNFPDRFSGHQFPNYSSELNVNALLLGDSALYLCASSLGTGGRVETQYFGPGTRLLVL.

The rearrangement uses TRBV2 and TRBJ2-7; 7 positions match TRBD2. The germline V gene encodes CDR1 SNHLY and CDR2 FYNNEI. This CDR3 comprises 15 residues. After removal of 0 bases from V and 1 base from J, the junction contained 3 bases not matched to a gene. The CDR3 DNA reads as TGTGCCAGCAGTGAAGCAGGGAGGGGATCCTACGAGCAGTACTTC. Translated: CASSEAGRGSYEQYF.

The rearrangement uses TRBV28 and TRBJ1-5, with D uncertain. This CDR3 contains 13 residues. V lost 3 bases and J 0 bases, leaving 3 bases between the germline ends. In germline, CDR1 is MDHEN, CDR2 SYDVKM. The CDR3 DNA reads TGTGCCAGCAGTTTGTCTAGCAATCAGCCCCAGCATTTT. Its protein product is CASSLSSNQPQHF.

The chain's CDR3 is CAISERGRDSLEKLFF. For the CDR3, the DNA is TGTGCCATCAGTGAGAGGGGCCGGGACAGTCTTGAAAAACTGTTTTTT. V gene TRBV10-3 combines with J gene TRBJ1-4; 7 bases are a match to TRBD1. Germline lookup yields CDR1 ENHRY and CDR2 SYGVKD. Germline trimming cut 2 bases from V and 7 bases from J; bases unmatched to any gene: 10. There are 16 residues in the CDR3.

This chain joins TRBV10-3 and TRBJ1-6, with 8 bases that match TRBD1. With V trimmed by 0 bases and J by 7 bases, 2 bases remained unmatched. CDR3 length: 15 residues. CDR1 ENHRY and CDR2 SYGVKD come from the germline V gene. The DNA for the CDR3 is TGTGCCATCAGTGAGTCCCGACAGGGGAATTCACCCCTCCACTTT. Residues: CAISESRQGNSPLHF.

In its sample, this clone was seen a few times. V usage is TRBV9 and J usage is TRBJ2-3; D unclear. This CDR3 has 14 residues. Germline V gene sequence: CDR1 SGDLS, CDR2 YYNGEE. Trimming removed 0 bases at V and 10 bases at J, with 15 bases between. The CDR3 DNA reads as TGTGCCAGCAGCGTAGAGATGGCGGACGGATCGCAGTATTTT. It yields the protein CASSVEMADGSQYF.

The chain joins TRBV7-3 to TRBJ1-1; D remains ambiguous. The V gene lost 2 bases and the J gene lost 5 bases, with 9 bases spanning the gap. Per germline, CDR1 SGHTA and CDR2 FQGTGA. This CDR3 is built from 13 residues. In DNA form, the CDR3 reads TGTGCCAGCAGCTTATGGGGTGATACTGAAGCTTTCTTT. Its protein product is CASSLWGDTEAFF.

The chain is built from TRBV4-2 and TRBJ2-3; 9 positions agree with TRBD2. V shed 2 bases and J 1 base; nucleotides not matched to a gene: 4. The CDR3 sequence is 16 residues long. Germline values: CDR1 LGHNA, CDR2 YNFKEQ. The CDR3 loop reads CASSQFSGGRTDTQYF. The CDR3 nucleotides read TGTGCCAGCAGCCAATTTAGCGGGGGACGCACAGATACGCAGTATTTT.

J is TRBJ2-5 and V is TRBV5-5; the D gene is possibly TRBD2 (6 bases). The V gene lost 0 bases and the J gene lost 4 bases, with 13 bases spanning the gap. The CDR3 sequence is 15 residues long. Germline V gives CDR1 SGHKS, CDR2 YYEKEE (reference sequence). The CDR3 reads CASSLAGSGGETQYF. The CDR3 DNA is TGTGCCAGCAGCTTGGCCGGGTCCGGGGGAGAGACCCAGTACTTC.

The chain recombines TRBV11-2 with TRBJ2-7; D unclear. The V and J ends lost 1 base and 6 bases respectively, with 22 bases between them. The CDR3 is 17 residues long. From germline, CDR1 is SGHAT and CDR2 FQNNGV. The CDR3 bases are TGTGCCAGCAGCTTAGGGGGTCCTGGTCTCCAACGTAGCGAGCAGTACTTC. Translating it yields CASSLGGPGLQRSEQYF. Complete variable domain (other parts from reference TRBV11-2 and TRBJ2-7): EAGVAQSPRYKIIEKRQSVAFWCNPISGHATLYWYQQILGQGPKLLIQFQNNGVVDDSQLPKDRFSAERLKGVDSTLKIQPAKLEDSAVYLCASSLGGPGLQRSEQYFGPGTRLTVT.

J is TRBJ1-1 and V is TRBV7-9; TRBD1 agrees at 8 bases. This CDR3 has 13 residues. V gave up 5 bases and J gave up 5 bases; unmatched junction bases: 4. Germline CDR1 reads SEHNR; CDR2 reads FQNEAQ (reference sequence). This CDR3 reads CASSGTGRTEAFF. In nucleotides, the CDR3 is TGTGCCAGCAGCGGGACAGGACGAACTGAAGCTTTCTTT.